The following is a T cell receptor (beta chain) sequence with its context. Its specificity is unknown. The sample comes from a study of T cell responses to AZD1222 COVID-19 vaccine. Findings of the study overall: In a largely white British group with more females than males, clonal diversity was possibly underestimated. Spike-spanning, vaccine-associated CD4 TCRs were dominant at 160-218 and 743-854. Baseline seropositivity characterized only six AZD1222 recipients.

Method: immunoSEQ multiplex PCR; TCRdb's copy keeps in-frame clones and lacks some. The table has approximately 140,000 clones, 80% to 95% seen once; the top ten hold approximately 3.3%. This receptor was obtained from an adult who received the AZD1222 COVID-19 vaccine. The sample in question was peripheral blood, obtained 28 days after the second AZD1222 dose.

CDR3 DNA sequence: TGTGCCAGCAGTTACTCGATTATTGGAAACACTGAAGCTTTCTTT. Amino acid sequence: CASSYSIIGNTEAFF. The rearrangement uses TRBV6-5 and TRBJ1-1; D is undetermined. V lost 0 bases, J lost 2 bases, and 10 bases lay in between. Germline V gene data show CDR1 as MNHEY and CDR2 as SVGAGI. This CDR3 has 15 amino acids.